A selection of T cell receptor beta chains follows, all from one sample in a study of blood T cell repertoires in COVID-19. Clones were sequenced by immunoSEQ multiplex PCR, and TCRdb holds only the in-frame ones, with some missing. The repertoire holds some 190,000 clones, with about 85% as singletons. The sample comprised peripheral blood. These TCRs come from an older woman with acute or convalescent COVID-19. Both conserved end residues are trimmed from each CDR3.

V,J,CDR3
TRBV7-3,TRBJ2-3,ASSLGGLVADTQY
TRBV5-5,TRBJ2-7,ASSLAGTAYEQY
TRBV10-3,TRBJ1-1,AISDSSYEAF
TRBV19,TRBJ1-1,ASGRGRGVGDTEAF
TRBV6-1,TRBJ1-1,ASSETATMNTEAF
TRBV18,TRBJ1-4,ASSNSSPGQGREKLF
TRBV3-1/TRBV3-2,TRBJ2-2,ASSPPGRTGELF
TRBV24-1,TRBJ2-1,ATSDPTSPSEQF
TRBV9,TRBJ1-6,ASSPPGRGYNSPLH
TRBV6-1,TRBJ1-5,ASSEASSVVQPQH
TRBV6-1,TRBJ1-4,ASSDEGLF
TRBV18,TRBJ1-1,ASSSYQPGVEAF
TRBV24-1,TRBJ1-1,ATSDFGSAEAF
TRBV11-2,TRBJ2-7,ASGSVAAYEQY
TRBV7-3,TRBJ2-1,ASSLGARGAYYNEQF
TRBV5-1,TRBJ2-7,ASREGTLSAYEQY
TRBV6-1,TRBJ1-2,ASSEVNRGGGNLPYGYT
TRBV5-1,TRBJ1-2,ASSLAEKRGGT
TRBV10-3,TRBJ1-1,ATGPGTNTEAF
TRBV7-2,TRBJ2-1,ASSLGEASYNEQF
TRBV19,TRBJ1-1,ASRDRGLNTEAF
TRBV2,TRBJ2-1,ASSEGLATFYNEQF
TRBV29-1,TRBJ2-1,SVTFGLAEGDEQF
TRBV19,TRBJ2-2,ASSPSGEGTGELF
TRBV5-4,TRBJ2-3,ASSLGLAGADTQY
TRBV24-1,TRBJ1-1,AKIVQTGMNTEAF
TRBV6-5,TRBJ1-2,ASSRQEMSYT
TRBV10-3,TRBJ2-7,AISEKGTSEYEQY
TRBV5-1,TRBJ1-1,ASSLDVGRHGEAF
TRBV11-2,TRBJ1-2,ASSFRGAYGYT
TRBV30,TRBJ1-2,AWGDRGINGYT
TRBV11-3,TRBJ2-1,ASTKKGAGSDEQF
TRBV11-2,TRBJ2-1,ASSLALASGSYNEQF
TRBV28,TRBJ2-1,ASSLGASGSRYNEQF
TRBV6-5,TRBJ1-1,AIRQGLNTEAF
TRBV9,TRBJ1-2,ASSVDSGALYGYT
TRBV6-6,TRBJ2-5,ASSRGQGETQY
TRBV11-3,TRBJ1-1,ASSLSGATEAF
TRBV5-1,TRBJ1-1,ASTPGGTGGNTEAF
TRBV6-5,TRBJ1-5,ASRDSHNQPQH
TRBV5-5,TRBJ2-3,ASSLAGTVLTDTQY
TRBV6-5,TRBJ1-5,ASSYSIGLGQPQH
TRBV10-1,TRBJ2-1,ASSESLARNEQF
TRBV24-1,TRBJ2-1,ATSDFSQVGSNEQF
TRBV30,TRBJ1-2,AWSVGTANYGYT
TRBV6-6,TRBJ1-1,ASPKGVNTEAF
TRBV15,TRBJ1-1,ATSSGGTANTEAF